This is a list of T cell receptor beta chains from one sample in a study of Ad26.COV2.S vaccination and SARS-CoV-2 variants. Data came from immunoSEQ multiplex PCR; TCRdb stores just in-frame clones and leaves some out. The data show about 320,000 clones, almost 90% seen once. The sequencing here drew on peripheral blood, taken in a trial of Ad26.COV2.S vaccine versus placebo. These receptors all stem from a person aged 18-65 years who received the Ad26.COV2.S COVID-19 vaccine or a placebo. The CDR3 runs from the conserved cysteine through the conserved F or W. Each record gives: V gene, J gene, CDR3 protein.

TRBV7-2	TRBJ2-7	CASSFALGGGSYEQYF
TRBV7-2	TRBJ2-5	CASSSWAVQETQYF
TRBV7-9	TRBJ1-1	CASSPSGQRANTEAFF
TRBV6-5	TRBJ2-2	CASSYSTGSTGELFF
TRBV6-6	TRBJ1-5	CASSFSNQPQHF
TRBV4-1	TRBJ1-2	CASSPWTGDGYTF
TRBV27	TRBJ2-1	CASSFLGGRGNNEQFF
TRBV11-3	TRBJ2-1	CASSFGGFDEQFF
TRBV4-3	TRBJ2-3	CASSQDRRSDTQYF
TRBV5-6	TRBJ1-4	CASSLKEGTSNEKLFF
TRBV19	TRBJ1-2	CASSIPGAGGYTF
TRBV5-1	TRBJ2-5	CASSSDPGLAGDQETQYF
TRBV24-1	TRBJ2-3	CATSDSVLDTQYF
TRBV27	TRBJ1-2	CASSLYPGGSYGYTF
TRBV28	TRBJ1-1	CASRRAVGDTEAFF
TRBV5-6	TRBJ2-5	CASSLRPGETQYF
TRBV27	TRBJ2-7	CASSPRSPEGQYF
TRBV5-1	TRBJ1-5	CASSLGTVGQPQHF
TRBV6-2/TRBV6-3	TRBJ2-5	CASSYPGTSGGRVQYF
TRBV6-6	TRBJ2-2	CASSWTSGDTGELFF
TRBV19	TRBJ1-5	CASSTMTQPQHF
TRBV10-2	TRBJ2-7	CASSPDRVYEQYF
TRBV6-2/TRBV6-3	TRBJ2-1	CASGWTSGRASTYNEQFF
TRBV2	TRBJ1-5	CASSEALGQWSRNNQPQHF
TRBV27	TRBJ2-2	CASSLLRTGELFF
TRBV11-2	TRBJ1-1	CASSSLRDNRPEAFF
TRBV7-9	TRBJ2-1	CASSHPRGGGYNEQFF
TRBV7-9	TRBJ1-1	CASTTNYRGTEAFF
TRBV7-6	TRBJ2-3	CASSLRTGTDTQYF
TRBV20-1	TRBJ2-1	CSARDSNEQFF
TRBV7-9	TRBJ1-2	CASSLVGAGRAASYGYTF
TRBV11-2	TRBJ2-7	CASSPGNLGVMDEQYF
TRBV4-3	TRBJ2-7	CASSPTPGLAIHEQYF
TRBV24-1	TRBJ2-2	CATSASGGRTGELFF
TRBV5-1	TRBJ1-1	CASSLVREMNTEAFF
TRBV27	TRBJ1-1	CASSFRTGGFTEAFF
TRBV9	TRBJ2-2	CASSVSPAGAGELFF
TRBV7-3	TRBJ2-1	CASSLVGGSYNEQFF
TRBV11-2	TRBJ2-6	CASSLRRDSPSSGANVLTF
TRBV9	TRBJ1-5	CASSVGPTAGNQPQHF
TRBV4-3	TRBJ1-1	CASSPGGVNTEAFF
TRBV11-3	TRBJ2-2	CAVGGQGYTGELFF
TRBV7-3	TRBJ2-5	CASSSGQRGAEETQYF
TRBV6-5	TRBJ2-3	CASLPDPNFQDTQYF
TRBV7-2	TRBJ1-5	CASSSPDLYSNQPQHF
TRBV4-3	TRBJ1-2	CASSQDLPPYGYTF
TRBV5-1	TRBJ2-5	CASSLRLSGETQYF
TRBV19	TRBJ1-6	CASSIQRVSPNSPLHF
TRBV18	TRBJ1-6	CASSPSLRSYNSPLHF
TRBV5-1	TRBJ2-1	CASSLDNPGANEQFF
TRBV28	TRBJ2-5	CASSSSGTAEETQYF
TRBV7-2	TRBJ2-1	CASRRTSGGDNEQFF
TRBV6-5	TRBJ1-2	CATRDPLWDYGYTF
TRBV18	TRBJ2-1	CASSPPGLAAYNEQFF
TRBV5-1	TRBJ1-1	CASSSGPSNTEAFF
TRBV10-3	TRBJ1-4	CAIRAGLNEKLFF
TRBV19	TRBJ2-3	CATNPGRETTDTQYF
TRBV11-3	TRBJ1-1	CASSRIGAPEAFF
TRBV7-2	TRBJ1-2	CASSAPINYGYTF